Listed below are T cell receptor beta chains from one sample, sequenced in a study of T cells in Graves' hyperthyroidism and ophthalmopathy. TCRdb used MiXCR to reprocess the multiplex PCR reads, holding one entry per CDR3 protein. The sample includes 300,000 to 450,000 distinct CDR3 sequences, approximately 18% of them seen just once. The specimen sequenced was blood. The receptors here all came from a woman between 25 and 40 years old with Graves' hyperthyroidism that later progressed to Graves' ophthalmopathy. Both conserved end residues are part of each CDR3. Fields, in order: J gene, V gene, D gene, clone size, CDR3 protein, CDR3 DNA. A D gene is named only where the DNA matches it firmly. Expanded clones get a size class; other rows say once, few or many, or leave the size out.

TRBJ1-4 | TRBV27 | NA | many | CASSSSLTRDRVVVQLMKNCFF | NA
TRBJ2-7 | TRBV30 | NA | few | CASHFGYEQYF | TGTGCCTCCCACTTTGGGTACGAGCAGTACTTC
TRBJ2-1 | TRBV12-3/TRBV12-4 | NA | few | CASSGLLGTELLYNEQFF | TGTGCCAGCAGTGGCCTGCTGGGGACCGAACTTTTGTACAATGAGCAGTTCTTC
TRBJ2-1 | TRBV4-2 | NA | once | CASSQGTGPFYNEQFF | TGTGCCAGCAGCCAAGGGACCGGCCCCTTTTACAATGAGCAGTTCTTC
TRBJ2-1 | TRBV30 | NA | many | CAWAAYNEQFF | TGTGCCTGGGCGGCCTACAATGAGCAGTTCTTC
TRBJ2-1 | TRBV20-1 | TRBD2 | many | CSALATSSYNEQFF | TGCAGTGCACTAGCGACTAGCTCCTACAATGAGCAGTTCTTC
TRBJ1-4 | TRBV24-1 | TRBD1 | many | CATSDPSRDREQLFF | TGTGCCACCAGTGATCCCTCCCGGGACAGGGAACAACTGTTTTTT
TRBJ2-5 | TRBV10-2 | NA | many | CASSEPGLAETQYF | TGCGCCAGCAGTGAGCCAGGGTTAGCGGAGACCCAGTACTTC
TRBJ2-1 | TRBV19 | TRBD2 | few | CASSAFPPGLAGVLNEQFF | TGTGCCAGTAGTGCCTTCCCCCCAGGACTAGCGGGAGTTTTAAATGAGCAGTTCTTC
TRBJ2-7 | TRBV6-5 | NA | few | CASSYRATTSSYEQYF | TGTGCCAGCAGTTATCGTGCGACCACAAGCTCCTACGAGCAGTACTTC
TRBJ1-1 | TRBV2 | NA | NA | CASHLEGFMNTEAFF | TGTGCCAGCCACCTCGAGGGGTTCATGAACACTGAAGCTTTCTTT
TRBJ1-6 | TRBV28 | NA | many | CASNFPRGGSPLHF | TGTGCCAGCAATTTCCCTAGAGGTGGTTCACCCCTCCACTTT
TRBJ2-1 | TRBV12-3/TRBV12-4 | TRBD2 | many | CASRVAGADNEQFF | TGTGCCAGCAGGGTAGCGGGAGCGGACAATGAGCAGTTCTTC
TRBJ2-3 | TRBV7-9 | TRBD2 | many | CASSLTSGGTDTQYF | TGTGCCAGCAGCTTAACCAGCGGGGGCACAGATACGCAGTATTTT
TRBJ1-2 | TRBV20-1 | NA | many | CSAGDRRNYGYTF | TGCAGTGCTGGAGACAGGAGAAACTATGGCTACACCTTC
TRBJ1-5 | TRBV6-1 | TRBD1 | many | CASSTGVTRNQPQHF | TGTGCCAGCAGTACAGGGGTTACCCGAAATCAGCCCCAGCATTTT
TRBJ2-1 | TRBV7-8 | TRBD2 | many | CASSPKGAWRGGYNEQFF | TGTGCCAGCAGTCCTAAAGGTGCATGGCGGGGGGGCTACAATGAGCAGTTCTTC
TRBJ1-1 | TRBV28 | NA | few | CASSSYSTEAFF | TGTGCCAGCAGTTCCTATTCTACTGAAGCTTTCTTT
TRBJ1-1 | TRBV11-2 | NA | many | CASSLRGGVLEPNTEAFF | TGTGCCAGCAGCTTACGGGGGGGGGTGTTGGAGCCGAACACTGAAGCTTTCTTT
TRBJ2-1 | TRBV3-1 | NA | many | CASSQDDNEQFF | TGTGCCAGCAGCCAAGATGACAATGAGCAGTTCTTC
TRBJ2-7 | TRBV11-2 | NA | many | CASSLGDGVAYEQYF | TGTGCCAGCAGCTTAGGGGACGGCGTCGCCTACGAGCAGTACTTC
TRBJ2-7 | TRBV19 | NA | many | CASSIQATSYEQYF | TGTGCCAGTAGTATCCAAGCTACCTCCTACGAGCAGTACTTC
TRBJ1-1 | TRBV4-1 | NA | NA | CASSHSRTAYTEAFF | TGCGCCAGCAGCCATTCAAGGACAGCCTACACTGAAGCTTTCTTT
TRBJ2-3 | TRBV7-2 | NA | few | CASSLERVGRNTQYF | TGTGCCAGCAGCTTAGAACGAGTCGGCCGAAATACGCAGTATTTT
TRBJ1-3 | TRBV5-6 | NA | few | CASSFGGAYNTIYF | TGTGCCAGCAGCTTCGGGGGGGCATACAACACCATATATTTT
TRBJ2-2 | TRBV7-9 | NA | many | CASSPRTALGELFF | TGTGCCAGCAGCCCCCGGACGGCCCTCGGGGAGCTGTTTTTT
TRBJ1-1 | TRBV19 | NA | NA | CASRRGNTEAFF | TGTGCCAGTAGACGAGGGAACACTGAAGCTTTCTTT
TRBJ2-1 | TRBV12-3/TRBV12-4 | NA | NA | CASQTSYNEQFF | TGTGCCTCCCAGACTAGCTACAATGAGCAGTTCTTC
TRBJ2-5 | TRBV7-6 | TRBD1 | few | CASSLGRDRGRYGETQYF | TGTGCCAGCAGCTTAGGCCGGGACAGGGGTCGGTATGGAGAGACCCAGTACTTC
TRBJ2-2 | TRBV6-1 | NA | few | CASSEFRQGYTGELFF | TGTGCCAGCAGTGAATTCCGGCAGGGTTACACCGGGGAGCTGTTTTTT
TRBJ2-3 | TRBV3-1 | NA | many | CASSQDTSTDTQYF | TGTGCCAGCAGCCAAGACACAAGCACAGATACGCAGTATTTT
TRBJ2-1 | TRBV20-1 | TRBD2 | many | CSARDSSGANNEQFF | TGCAGTGCTAGAGATAGTAGCGGGGCGAACAATGAGCAGTTCTTC
TRBJ2-5 | TRBV9 | TRBD2 | NA | CASSVGGTSGEQETQYF | TGTGCCAGCAGCGTAGGGGGGACTAGCGGGGAGCAAGAGACCCAGTACTTC
TRBJ1-5 | TRBV2 | NA | many | CASSARDGQPQHF | TGTGCCAGCAGTGCCAGGGACGGTCAGCCCCAGCATTTT
TRBJ2-3 | TRBV11-3 | NA | many | CASSIGFNSSTDTQYF | TGTGCCAGCAGCATAGGCTTTAATTCTAGCACAGATACGCAGTATTTT
TRBJ2-3 | TRBV5-1 | NA | NA | CASSFVRYTDTQYF | TGCGCCAGCAGCTTCGTCAGGTACACAGATACGCAGTATTTT
TRBJ2-2 | TRBV6-1 | NA | many | CASSEIGALAGELFF | TGTGCCAGCAGTGAAATAGGGGCCCTGGCCGGGGAGCTGTTTTTT
TRBJ1-1 | TRBV5-6 | NA | NA | CASSLINTEAFF | TGTGCCAGCAGCCTCATTAACACTGAAGCTTTCTTT
TRBJ2-5 | TRBV2 | TRBD2 | many | CASSILGLAGGEETQYF | TGTGCCAGCAGCATTCTTGGACTAGCGGGGGGTGAAGAGACCCAGTACTTC
TRBJ1-5 | TRBV20-1 | TRBD1 | many | CSASKGQSNQPQHF | TGCAGTGCTAGTAAGGGACAGAGCAATCAGCCCCAGCATTTT
TRBJ2-3 | TRBV10-2 | TRBD2 | many | CASMTGRAASDTQYF | TGCGCCAGCATGACCGGGAGGGCGGCGTCGGATACGCAGTATTTT
TRBJ2-7 | TRBV4-1 | NA | many | CASSQVRGIEQYF | TGCGCCAGCAGCCAAGTCCGTGGGATCGAGCAGTACTTC
TRBJ2-3 | TRBV4-2 | NA | many | CASSQDQSQGTDTQYF | TGTGCCAGCAGCCAAGATCAATCACAGGGCACAGATACGCAGTATTTT
TRBJ2-7 | TRBV2 | NA | many | CASRMTGTYEQYF | TGTGCCAGCAGGATGACAGGTACCTACGAGCAGTACTTC
TRBJ1-1 | TRBV5-1 | NA | many | CASEEGMGTEAFF | TGCGCCAGCGAGGAGGGTATGGGCACTGAAGCTTTCTTT
TRBJ1-2 | TRBV24-1 | NA | many | CATSDTGTSLVGYTF | TGTGCCACCAGTGATACCGGGACAAGCCTTGTCGGCTACACCTTC
TRBJ1-2 | TRBV30 | NA | few | CAWSVLAGAYNYGYTF | TGTGCCTGGAGTGTACTAGCGGGGGCGTATAACTATGGCTACACCTTC
TRBJ2-5 | TRBV4-1 | NA | many | CASRPRVAQETQYF | TGCGCCAGCAGGCCCCGGGTTGCCCAAGAGACCCAGTACTTC
TRBJ1-1 | TRBV18 | NA | many | CASSPDILDTEAFF | TGTGCCAGCTCACCGGACATTTTGGACACTGAAGCTTTCTTT
TRBJ1-3 | TRBV4-1 | NA | NA | CASSPLYRRLGNTIYF | TGCGCCAGCAGCCCCCTTTACCGAAGACTCGGAAACACCATATATTTT
TRBJ1-1 | TRBV20-1 | NA | few | CSARDDVNTEAFF | TGCAGTGCTAGAGATGACGTCAATACTGAAGCTTTCTTT
TRBJ2-7 | TRBV5-1 | TRBD2 | NA | CASSPRTSGPHAGEQYF | TGCGCCAGCAGCCCAAGGACTAGCGGACCCCACGCGGGCGAGCAGTACTTC
TRBJ2-7 | TRBV7-8 | TRBD2 | few | CASRLLAGGNKKAEQYF | TGTGCCAGCAGACTCCTAGCGGGGGGCAATAAAAAAGCCGAGCAGTACTTC
TRBJ2-3 | TRBV19 | NA | many | CASSMDRPPLVTDTQYF | TGTGCCAGTAGTATGGACCGACCGCCTTTAGTCACAGATACGCAGTATTTT
TRBJ2-5 | TRBV27 | NA | many | CASSLWGRLGETQYF | TGTGCCAGCAGTTTATGGGGACGGCTAGGGGAGACCCAGTACTTC